This T cell receptor (beta chain) was found in a study of response to subunit inactivated influenza vaccine. TCRdb itself ran the RT-PCR reads through MiXCR, one entry per CDR3 protein. The data show approximately 310,000 distinct CDR3 sequences, with 21% seen just once and roughly 10% held by the top ten. In germline, CDR1 is SGHDT, CDR2 YYEEEE. This CDR3 is built from 16 residues. J gave up 2 bases and V 3 bases, and 6 bases lay outside the gene matches. A few counts support this clonotype. Its antigen is as yet unknown. Whole-study findings and limits: With each seasonal influenza vaccination, the authors suggested, few new T cells are recruited.

The sequence came from a man between 50 and 75 years old who received an inactivated influenza vaccine. Here the sequenced sample was PBMCs from blood, taken approximately 20 months after vaccination. The rearrangement uses TRBV5-6 and TRBJ2-1, with TRBD2 matching 9 bases. The CDR3 nucleotides are TGTGCCAGCAGCTCAGGACTAGCGCTTACCTACAATGAGCAGTTCTTC. It specifies CASSSGLALTYNEQFF.